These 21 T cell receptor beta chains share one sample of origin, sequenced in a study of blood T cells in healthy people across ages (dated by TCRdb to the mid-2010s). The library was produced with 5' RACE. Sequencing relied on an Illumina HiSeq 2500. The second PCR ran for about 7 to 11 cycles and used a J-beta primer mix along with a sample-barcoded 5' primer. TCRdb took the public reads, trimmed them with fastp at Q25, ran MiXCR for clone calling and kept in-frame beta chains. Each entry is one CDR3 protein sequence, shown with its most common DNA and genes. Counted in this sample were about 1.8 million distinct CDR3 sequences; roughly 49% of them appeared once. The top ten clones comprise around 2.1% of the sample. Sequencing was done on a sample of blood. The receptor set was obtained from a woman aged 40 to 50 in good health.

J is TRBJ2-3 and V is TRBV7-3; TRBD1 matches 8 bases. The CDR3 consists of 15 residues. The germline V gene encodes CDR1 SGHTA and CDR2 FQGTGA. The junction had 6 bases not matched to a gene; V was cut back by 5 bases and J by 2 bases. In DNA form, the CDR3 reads TGTGCCAGCAGCCATAGACAGGGGCCCACAGATACGCAGTATTTT. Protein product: CASSHRQGPTDTQYF.

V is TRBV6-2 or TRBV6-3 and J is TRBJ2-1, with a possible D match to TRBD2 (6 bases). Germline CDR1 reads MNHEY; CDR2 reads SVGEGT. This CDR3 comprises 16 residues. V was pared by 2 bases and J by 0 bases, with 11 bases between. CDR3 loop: CASSYGAGFSYNEQFF. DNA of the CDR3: TGTGCCAGCAGTTACGGGGCGGGGTTCTCCTACAATGAGCAGTTCTTC.

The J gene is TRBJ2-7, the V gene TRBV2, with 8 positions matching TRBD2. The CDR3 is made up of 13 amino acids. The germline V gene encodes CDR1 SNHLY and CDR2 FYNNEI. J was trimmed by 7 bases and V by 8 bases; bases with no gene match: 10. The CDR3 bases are TGTGCCAGCGGTATTAGCGGGAACAATGAGCAGTACTTC. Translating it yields CASGISGNNEQYF.

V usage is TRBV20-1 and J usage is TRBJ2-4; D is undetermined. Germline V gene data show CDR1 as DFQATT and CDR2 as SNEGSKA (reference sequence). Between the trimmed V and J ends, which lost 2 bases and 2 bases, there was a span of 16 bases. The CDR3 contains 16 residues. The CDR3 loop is CSARIFGEETKNIQYF. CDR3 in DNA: TGCAGTGCTAGAATTTTTGGTGAGGAGACCAAAAACATTCAGTACTTC.

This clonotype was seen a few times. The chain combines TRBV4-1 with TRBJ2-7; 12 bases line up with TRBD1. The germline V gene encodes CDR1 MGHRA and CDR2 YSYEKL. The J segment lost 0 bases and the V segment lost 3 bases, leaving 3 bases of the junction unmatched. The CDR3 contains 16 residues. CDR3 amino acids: CASSQGTGGPSYEQYF. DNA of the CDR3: TGCGCCAGCAGCCAGGGGACAGGGGGCCCCTCCTACGAGCAGTACTTC.

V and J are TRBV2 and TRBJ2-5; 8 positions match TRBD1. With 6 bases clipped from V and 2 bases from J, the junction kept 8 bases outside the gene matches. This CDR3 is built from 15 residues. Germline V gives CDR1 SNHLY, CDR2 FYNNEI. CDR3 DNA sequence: TGTGCCAGCAGCGACCCGCACAGGGGGCAAGAGACCCAGTACTTC. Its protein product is CASSDPHRGQETQYF.

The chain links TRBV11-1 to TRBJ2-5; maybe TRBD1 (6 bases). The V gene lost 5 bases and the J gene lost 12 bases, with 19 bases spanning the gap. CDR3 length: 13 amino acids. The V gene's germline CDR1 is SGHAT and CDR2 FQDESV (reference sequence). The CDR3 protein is CASSRTEFNAEYF. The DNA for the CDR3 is TGTGCCAGCAGCCGGACAGAGTTTAACGCAGAGTACTTC.

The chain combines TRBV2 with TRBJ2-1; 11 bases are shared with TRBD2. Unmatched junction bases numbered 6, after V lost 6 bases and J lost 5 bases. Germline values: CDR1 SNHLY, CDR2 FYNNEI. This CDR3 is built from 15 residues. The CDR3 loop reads CASSETGLADNEQFF. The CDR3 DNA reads TGTGCCAGCAGCGAGACGGGACTAGCGGACAATGAGCAGTTCTTC.

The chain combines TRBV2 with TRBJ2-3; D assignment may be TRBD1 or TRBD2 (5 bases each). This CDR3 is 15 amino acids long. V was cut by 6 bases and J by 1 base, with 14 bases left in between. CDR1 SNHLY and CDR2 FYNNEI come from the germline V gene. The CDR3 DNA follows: TGTGCCAGCAGAGCACCCCGGGACCGCACAGATACGCAGTATTTT. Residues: CASRAPRDRTDTQYF. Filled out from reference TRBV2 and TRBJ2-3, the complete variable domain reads EPEVTQTPSHQVTQMGQEVILRCVPISNHLYFYWYRQILGQKVEFLVSFYNNEISEKSEIFDDQFSVERPDGSNFTLKIRSTKLEDSAMYFCASRAPRDRTDTQYFGPGTRLTVL.

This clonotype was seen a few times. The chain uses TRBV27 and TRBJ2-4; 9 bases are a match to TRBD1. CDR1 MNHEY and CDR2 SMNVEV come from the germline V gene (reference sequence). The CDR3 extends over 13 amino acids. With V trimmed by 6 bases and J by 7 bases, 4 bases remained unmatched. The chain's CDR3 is CASRGTGQNIQYF. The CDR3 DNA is TGTGCCAGCAGGGGGACAGGGCAGAACATTCAGTACTTC.

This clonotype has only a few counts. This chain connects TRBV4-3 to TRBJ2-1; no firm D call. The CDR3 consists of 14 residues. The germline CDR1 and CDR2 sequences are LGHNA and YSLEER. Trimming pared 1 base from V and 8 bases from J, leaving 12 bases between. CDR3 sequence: CASSQGPAWDEQFF. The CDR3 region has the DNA TGCGCCAGCAGCCAAGGGCCCGCCTGGGATGAGCAGTTCTTC.

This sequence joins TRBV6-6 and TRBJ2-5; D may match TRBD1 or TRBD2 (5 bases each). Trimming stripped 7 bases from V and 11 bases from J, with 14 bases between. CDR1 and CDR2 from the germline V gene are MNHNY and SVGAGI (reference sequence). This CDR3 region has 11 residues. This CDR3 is CASIGVGEQYF. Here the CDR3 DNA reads TGTGCCAGCATAGGGGTAGGGGAGCAGTACTTC.

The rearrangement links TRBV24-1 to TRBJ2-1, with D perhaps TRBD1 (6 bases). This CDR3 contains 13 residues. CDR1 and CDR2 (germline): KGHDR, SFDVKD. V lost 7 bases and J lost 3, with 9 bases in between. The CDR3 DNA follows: TGTGCCACCAGGGACAGTTTCTACAATGAGCAGTTCTTC. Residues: CATRDSFYNEQFF.

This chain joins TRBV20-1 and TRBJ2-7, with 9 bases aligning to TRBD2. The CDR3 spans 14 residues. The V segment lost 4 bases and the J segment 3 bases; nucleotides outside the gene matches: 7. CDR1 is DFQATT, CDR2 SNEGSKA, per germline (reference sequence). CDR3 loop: CSAMQRGAYYEQYF. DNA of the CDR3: TGCAGTGCTATGCAGCGGGGGGCCTACTACGAGCAGTACTTC.

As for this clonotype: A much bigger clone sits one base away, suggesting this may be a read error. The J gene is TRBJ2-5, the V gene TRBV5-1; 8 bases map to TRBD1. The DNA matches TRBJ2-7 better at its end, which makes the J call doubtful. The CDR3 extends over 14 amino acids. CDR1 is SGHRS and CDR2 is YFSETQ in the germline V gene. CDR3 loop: CASSLGQGACEQYF. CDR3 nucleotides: TGCGCCAGCAGCTTAGGGCAGGGGGCGTGCGAGCAGTACTTC.

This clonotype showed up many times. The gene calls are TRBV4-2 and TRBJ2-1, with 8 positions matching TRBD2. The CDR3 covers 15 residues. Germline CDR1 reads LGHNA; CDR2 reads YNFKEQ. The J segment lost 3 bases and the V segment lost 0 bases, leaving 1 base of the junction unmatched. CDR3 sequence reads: CASSQERGVYNEQFF. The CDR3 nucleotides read TGTGCCAGCAGCCAAGAGCGGGGGGTCTACAATGAGCAGTTCTTC.

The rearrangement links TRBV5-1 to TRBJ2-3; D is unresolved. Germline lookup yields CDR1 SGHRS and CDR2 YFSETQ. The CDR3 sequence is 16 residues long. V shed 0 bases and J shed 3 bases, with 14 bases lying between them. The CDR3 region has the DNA TGCGCCAGCAGCTTGGGTGGTAGCTCCGTAACAGATACGCAGTATTTT. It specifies CASSLGGSSVTDTQYF.

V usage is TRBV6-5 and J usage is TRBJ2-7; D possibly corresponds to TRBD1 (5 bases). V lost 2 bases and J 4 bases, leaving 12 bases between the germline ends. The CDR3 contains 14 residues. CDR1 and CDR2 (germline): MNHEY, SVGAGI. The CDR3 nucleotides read TGTGCCAGCAGTTACGGACACTTCGTTTACGAGCAGTACTTC. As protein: CASSYGHFVYEQYF.

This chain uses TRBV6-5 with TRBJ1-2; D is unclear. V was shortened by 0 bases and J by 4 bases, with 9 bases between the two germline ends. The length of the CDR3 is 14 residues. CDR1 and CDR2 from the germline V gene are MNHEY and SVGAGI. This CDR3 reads CASSYSTPGYGYTF. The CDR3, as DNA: TGTGCCAGCAGTTACTCGACCCCTGGCTATGGCTACACCTTC.

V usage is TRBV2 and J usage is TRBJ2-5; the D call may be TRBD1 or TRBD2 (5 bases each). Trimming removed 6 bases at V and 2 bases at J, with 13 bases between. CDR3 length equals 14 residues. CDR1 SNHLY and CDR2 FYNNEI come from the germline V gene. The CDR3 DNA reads TGTGCCAGCAGACGGGACGGAGGACAAGAGACCCAGTACTTC. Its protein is CASRRDGGQETQYF.

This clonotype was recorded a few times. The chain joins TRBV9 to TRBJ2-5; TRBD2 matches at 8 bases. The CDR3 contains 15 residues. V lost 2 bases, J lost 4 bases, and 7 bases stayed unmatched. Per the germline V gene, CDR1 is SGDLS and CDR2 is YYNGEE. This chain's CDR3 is CASSVGSGEPETQYF. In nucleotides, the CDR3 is TGTGCCAGCAGCGTGGGTAGCGGGGAGCCAGAGACCCAGTACTTC.